One and the same sample provided the 15 T cell receptor beta chains below, sequenced in a study of OX40 agonist ivuxolimab in advanced cancers. Only in-frame clones appear in the TCRdb table, and some are missing; sequencing was by immunoSEQ multiplex PCR. The table includes fewer than 85,000 clones, approximately 82% detected once. The source material was CD4+ or CD8+ T cells sorted from blood, sampled in a trial of the OX40 agonist ivuxolimab. These receptors were obtained from an adult with an advanced solid tumor such as melanoma, head and neck, liver or kidney cancer.

In DNA, the CDR3 is TGTGCCAGCAGTTCGACAGGGAATAGCAATCAGCCCCAGCATTTT. It yields the protein CASSSTGNSNQPQHF. V and J are TRBV2 and TRBJ1-5; 7 nucleotides match TRBD1. In germline, CDR1 is SNHLY, CDR2 FYNNEI. The CDR3 spans 15 residues. Losses at the gene ends were 5 bases for V and 0 bases for J; bases not matched to a gene: 4.

The chain is built from TRBV7-9 and TRBJ1-1; D is ambiguous. The ends were cut back, 5 bases at V and 11 bases at J, with 12 bases in the middle. This CDR3 is built from 11 residues. Germline CDR1 is SEHNR and CDR2 is FQNEAQ (reference sequence). The CDR3 sequence is CASSLQYVAFF. The CDR3 nucleotides read TGTGCCAGCAGCCTCCAGTACGTTGCTTTCTTT.

The J gene is TRBJ1-5, the V gene TRBV28, with a possible D match to TRBD1 (5 bases). The germline CDR1 and CDR2 sequences are MDHEN and SYDVKM. This CDR3 comprises 15 residues. V was shortened by 5 bases and J by 1 base, with 12 bases between the two germline ends. The CDR3 loop reads CASSPGGHSNQPQHF. The CDR3, as DNA: TGTGCCAGCAGTCCCGGGGGTCACAGCAATCAGCCCCAGCATTTT.

This clone has a single count. The rearrangement joins TRBV6-1 to TRBJ1-5; D call uncertain. Germline assignment: CDR1 MNHNS and CDR2 SASEGT. The V and J ends lost 7 bases and 0 bases respectively, with 13 bases between them. This CDR3 is built from 15 residues. This CDR3 reads CASTLDGVSNQPQHF. The CDR3 DNA sequence: TGTGCCAGCACCCTGGACGGGGTTAGCAATCAGCCCCAGCATTTT.

The chain employs TRBV28 and TRBJ1-1; perhaps TRBD1 as D (6 bases). The germline V gene encodes CDR1 MDHEN and CDR2 SYDVKM. The CDR3 length is 15 residues. Between the trimmed V and J ends, which lost 7 bases and 2 bases, there was a span of 17 bases. The CDR3 DNA reads as TGTGCCAGCACCGGGGGGGGCGCTCCTAACACTGAAGCTTTCTTT. The encoded protein is CASTGGGAPNTEAFF.

The V and J genes are TRBV19 and TRBJ1-2; no clear D gene. This CDR3 comprises 11 residues. The V and J ends lost 9 bases and 5 bases respectively, with 10 bases between them. Germline CDR1 LNHDA, CDR2 SQIVND (reference sequence). The CDR3 is CASQTVYGYTF. For the CDR3, the DNA is TGTGCCAGCCAGACCGTTTATGGCTACACCTTC.

The chain is built from TRBV2 and TRBJ1-1, with 10 bases aligning to TRBD1. The CDR3 spans 13 residues. Germline-derived CDR1 and CDR2 are SNHLY and FYNNEI. With V trimmed by 11 bases and J by 5 bases, 8 bases remained unmatched. Here the CDR3 reads CAGKTGGATEAFF. DNA for the CDR3: TGTGCCGGAAAGACAGGGGGCGCGACTGAAGCTTTCTTT.

V usage is TRBV6-5 and J usage is TRBJ1-1; D call uncertain. V lost 2 bases to trimming and J lost 1 base, with 11 bases between them. Germline V lookup: CDR1 MNHEY, CDR2 SVGAGI. This CDR3 region has 15 residues. The CDR3 sequence: CASSYRSDQNTEAFF. The CDR3 coding sequence is TGTGCCAGCAGTTACCGGTCGGACCAGAACACTGAAGCTTTCTTT.

The J gene is TRBJ1-1, the V gene TRBV29-1; no firm D call. Germline CDR1 SQVTM, CDR2 ANQGSEA. Trimming cost V 0 bases and J 11 bases, with 19 bases left between them. The CDR3 contains 14 residues. The CDR3 region has the DNA TGCAGCGTTGAAGATCCTAGCACGGCCTCTGGGGCTTTCTTT. This gives the protein CSVEDPSTASGAFF.

This chain links TRBV18 with TRBJ2-5; D possibly corresponds to TRBD2 (5 bases). Trimming cost V 3 bases and J 2 bases, with 13 bases left between them. This CDR3 is 15 amino acids long. Germline V gene data show CDR1 as KGHSH and CDR2 as LQKENI. The CDR3 bases are TGTGCCAGCTCACCTGAGGCGGGCCCACAAGAGACCCAGTACTTC. This encodes CASSPEAGPQETQYF.

V usage is TRBV6-6 and J usage is TRBJ2-7; no clear D gene. Trimming cost V 2 bases and J 4 bases, with 6 bases left between them. Germline V CDR1 and CDR2: MNHNY, SVGAGI (reference sequence). This CDR3 comprises 12 residues. The CDR3 loop reads CASSYGIYEQYF. CDR3 nucleotide sequence: TGTGCCAGCAGTTACGGCATTTACGAGCAGTACTTC.

The J gene is TRBJ1-2, the V gene TRBV5-1; 9 bases match TRBD1. J was trimmed by 7 bases and V by 4 bases; bases with no gene match: 5. The CDR3 is made up of 13 amino acids. Germline CDR1 is SGHRS and CDR2 is YFSETQ. In nucleotides, the CDR3 is TGCGCCAGCAGCCGGGACAGGGCTTCTGGCTACACCTTC. It specifies CASSRDRASGYTF.

V is TRBV5-6 and J is TRBJ2-7; 11 positions match TRBD1. The CDR3 runs 16 residues. CDR1 and CDR2 from the germline V gene are SGHDT and YYEEEE. Trimming took 4 bases from V and 3 from J; bases not matched to a gene: 9. CDR3 in DNA: TGTGCCAGCAGCCCACAGACCGGGACAGGGGGCTACGAGCAGTACTTC. Translating it yields CASSPQTGTGGYEQYF.

The V call is TRBV10-3, the J call TRBJ1-3; D is perhaps TRBD1 (6 bases). Germline CDR1 is ENHRY and CDR2 is SYGVKD. This CDR3 is 14 amino acids long. The V end was cut by 8 bases, the J end by 3 bases, with 14 bases between. CDR3: CAIGGGASGNTIYF. As DNA, the CDR3 is TGTGCCATCGGCGGGGGGGCTAGTGGAAACACCATATATTTT.

The rearrangement links TRBV19 to TRBJ1-5; no definite D call. The CDR3 consists of 13 residues. Germline CDR1 is LNHDA and CDR2 is SQIVND (reference sequence). Trimming removed 5 bases from V and 2 bases from J, with 7 bases in between. The CDR3 reads CASSFSGNQPQHF. CDR3 DNA sequence: TGTGCCAGTAGTTTCTCGGGCAATCAGCCCCAGCATTTT.